The entry below gives a single TCR beta chain sequence along with its context. These data originate in a study of OX40 agonist ivuxolimab in advanced cancers. Sequenced by immunoSEQ multiplex PCR; TCRdb stores in-frame clones only, minus some. This sample carries fewer than 80,000 clones, 89% of them seen once, and the ten largest clones take 12%. V was shortened by 3 bases and J by 8 bases, with 11 bases between the two germline ends. The CDR3 is 13 amino acids. Per the germline V gene, CDR1 is LNHDA and CDR2 is SQIVND (reference sequence). The TCR was taken from an adult with an advanced solid tumor such as melanoma, head and neck, liver or kidney cancer. V gene TRBV19 combines with J gene TRBJ2-1; D may be TRBD2 (6 bases). Material: CD4+ or CD8+ T cells sorted from blood, obtained in a trial of the OX40 agonist ivuxolimab. CDR3 in amino acids: CASSIGGLDEQFF. The CDR3 coding sequence is TGTGCCAGTAGTATTGGGGGGTTAGATGAGCAGTTCTTC.